This T cell receptor (beta chain) was sequenced in a study of blood T cell repertoires in COVID-19. As for the study in general: The United States, Italy and Spain provided the acute and convalescent COVID-19 samples. PBMCs, B-cell-depleted T cells, or T cells were the source of the cDNA or gDNA that made up the material.

A word on this clone: At one end the junction does not follow the germline gene, possibly because of a read error.

This CDR3 comprises 13 residues. In germline, CDR1 is SSHAT, CDR2 FNYEAQ (reference sequence). Original processing methods: How many nucleated cells were present was estimated from reference gene primer amplification. Only in-frame clones appear in the TCRdb table, and some are missing; sequencing was by immunoSEQ multiplex PCR. That table gives V, J and clone size, and the DNA gave D and trimming. In the table there are fewer than 300,000 clones, 88% of which are singletons. This clonotype originated in a woman in her forties who had recovered from COVID-19. Sequencing used peripheral blood. This rearrangement joins TRBV7-7 to TRBJ2-7, with D possibly matching TRBD1 (5 bases). The CDR3 DNA follows: TGTGCTAGCACCAGGGCGAGGCTCTACGAGCAGTACTTC. Translation gives CASTRARLYEQYF.